The text below deals with one T cell receptor (beta chain). Its matching antigen is unknown. The source of the sample is a study of regulatory T cells in long-lasting Graves disease. At the level of the study: It was over 5 years of antithyroid drugs, with positive TSH receptor antibodies, that meant persistent Graves' disease.

Indicated time point: persistent/refractory GD, antithyroid drugs over 5 years with positive TRAb. PBMC-extracted RNA yielded the TCR library. Sequencing libraries for TCR beta were prepared with iRepertoire HTBI primers and Arm-PCR of CDR3 regions. One entry per CDR3 protein, called by TCRdb with MiXCR from the multiplex PCR reads. Of 300,000 to 500,000 distinct CDR3 sequences in the sample, around 20% were seen once. Study-wide points: Patients with persistent Graves' had lower TCR diversity than newly diagnosed patients. Persistent disease favored TRBV28, TRBJ1-2 and TRBJ2-5.

Per germline, CDR1 LNHDA and CDR2 SQIVND (reference sequence). This CDR3 is 15 amino acids long. V was clipped by 6 bases and J by 2 bases, with 14 bases between them. The specimen comprised peripheral blood mononuclear cells (PBMCs), sampled when the disease was refractory, from a patient treated with antithyroid drugs. The clonotype was recovered from a female donor with Graves disease. This rearrangement joins TRBV19 to TRBJ1-5; D is unclear. The CDR3 here is CASSRLLLGNQPQHF. For the CDR3, the DNA is TGTGCCAGTAGCAGGCTCCTCCTTGGCAATCAGCCCCAGCATTTT.